This T cell receptor (beta chain) was observed in a study of blood T cell repertoires in COVID-19. J lost 1 base, V lost 6 bases, and 1 base had no gene match. From germline, CDR1 is ENHRY and CDR2 SYGVKD. The CDR3 totals 14 residues. The protocol was immunoSEQ multiplex PCR, while the TCRdb copy is restricted to in-frame clones and leaves out a portion. The repertoire includes about 160,000 clones, around 84% of them detected once, and 5% to 6% sits in the top ten. V and J are TRBV10-3 and TRBJ2-3; 10 bases are shared with TRBD1. Specimen: PBMCs or T cells enriched from blood (not recorded which). The TCR was taken from a man aged 40-50 years who had recovered from COVID-19. CDR3 bases: TGTGCCATCAGAGGGACAGGGGGCACAGATACGCAGTATTTT. Translating it yields CAIRGTGGTDTQYF.